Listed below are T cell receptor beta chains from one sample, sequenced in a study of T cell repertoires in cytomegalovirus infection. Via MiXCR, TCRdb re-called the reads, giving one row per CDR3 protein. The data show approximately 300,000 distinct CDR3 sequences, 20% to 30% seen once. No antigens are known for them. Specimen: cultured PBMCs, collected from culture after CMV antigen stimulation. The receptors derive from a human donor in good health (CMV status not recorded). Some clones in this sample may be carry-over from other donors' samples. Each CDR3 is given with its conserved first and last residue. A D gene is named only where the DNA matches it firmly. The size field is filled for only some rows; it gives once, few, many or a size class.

CASSPGTSALGVYEQYF	TGTGCCAGCAGCCCGGGGACTAGCGCCCTGGGAGTTTACGAGCAGTACTTC	TRBJ2-7	TRBV3-1	TRBD2	-
CASRKTSGSFEQYF	TGTGCCAGTAGGAAGACTAGCGGGAGTTTCGAGCAGTACTTC	TRBJ2-7	TRBV19	TRBD2	once
CASRLGQLSGNTIYF	TGTGCCAGCAGATTGGGACAGCTCTCTGGAAACACCATATATTTT	TRBJ1-3	TRBV12-3/TRBV12-4	TRBD1	-
CSARDNRARPPRETQYF	TGCAGTGCTAGAGATAACCGGGCCCGGCCTCCAAGGGAGACCCAGTACTTC	TRBJ2-5	TRBV20-1	-	-
CASSLGGRAIDEQFF	TGTGCCAGCAGCTTAGGCGGGAGGGCCATAGATGAGCAGTTCTTC	TRBJ2-1	TRBV7-2	TRBD2	many
CATTPPSSYNEQFF	TGTGCCACCACCCCTCCCAGCTCCTACAATGAGCAGTTCTTC	TRBJ2-1	TRBV5-5	-	-
CASSLRGSGNTIYF	TGTGCCAGCAGTTTAAGAGGCTCTGGAAACACCATATATTTT	TRBJ1-3	TRBV12-3/TRBV12-4	-	many
CASSPGQGAGNTIYF	TGTGCCAGCAGCCCGGGACAGGGCGCTGGAAACACCATATATTTT	TRBJ1-3	TRBV7-2	TRBD1	many
CSAKGQGKSPLHF	TGCAGTGCTAAAGGACAGGGGAAATCACCCCTCCACTTT	TRBJ1-6	TRBV20-1	TRBD1	many
CAISVGGGSYEQYF	TGTGCCATCAGTGTCGGGGGGGGGTCCTACGAGCAGTACTTC	TRBJ2-7	TRBV10-3	TRBD2	-
CASRRTSGIYTGELFF	TGTGCCAGCAGAAGAACTAGCGGGATATACACCGGGGAGCTGTTTTTT	TRBJ2-2	TRBV6-1	TRBD2	few
CASRHHGTGKTYEQYF	TGTGCCAGCAGACACCACGGGACAGGGAAAACCTACGAGCAGTACTTC	TRBJ2-7	TRBV6-1	TRBD1	few
CSVSPRDWYSSTDTQYF	TGCAGCGTCTCCCCCCGGGACTGGTATTCTAGCACAGATACGCAGTATTTT	TRBJ2-3	TRBV29-1	-	-
CASSAGTTNEKLFF	TGTGCCAGCAGTGCGGGGACGACTAATGAAAAACTGTTTTTT	TRBJ1-4	TRBV2	-	-
CSAPRGFRENIQYF	TGCAGTGCGCCCAGGGGTTTCAGGGAGAACATTCAGTACTTC	TRBJ2-4	TRBV20-1	-	-
CAISESDRGRGAFF	TGTGCCATCAGTGAGTCGGACAGGGGGCGCGGAGCTTTCTTT	TRBJ1-1	TRBV10-3	TRBD1	few
CASSPDLQETQYF	TGTGCCAGCAGCCCCGACCTCCAAGAGACCCAGTACTTC	TRBJ2-5	TRBV7-9	-	many
CASSPPGLPRGDTQYF	TGTGCCAGCAGCCCTCCGGGACTTCCTCGAGGAGATACGCAGTATTTT	TRBJ2-3	TRBV4-2	-	few
CASSQDTGHYGYTF	TGCGCCAGCAGCCAAGATACAGGCCACTATGGCTACACCTTC	TRBJ1-2	TRBV4-3	-	few
CASSHPSGRGTYNEQFF	TGTGCCAGCAGCCATCCCAGCGGGAGAGGTACCTACAATGAGCAGTTCTTC	TRBJ2-1	TRBV4-2	TRBD2	few
CASSQTTGDPYGYTF	TGTGCCAGCAGCCAAACGACGGGTGATCCCTATGGCTACACCTTC	TRBJ1-2	TRBV4-2	-	-
CASSYSYPGSEQYF	TGTGCCAGCAGTTACTCGTATCCCGGCAGCGAGCAGTACTTC	TRBJ2-7	TRBV6-2/TRBV6-3	-	-
CAWSGAGRSNQPQHF	TGTGCCTGGAGTGGGGCAGGACGGAGCAATCAGCCCCAGCATTTT	TRBJ1-5	TRBV30	-	few
CASSGGTGAWETQYF	TGTGCCAGCAGCGGCGGGACAGGGGCTTGGGAGACCCAGTACTTC	TRBJ2-5	TRBV7-8	TRBD1	many
CASSPTLDRQDTQYF	TGCGCCAGCAGCCCGACATTAGACAGGCAAGATACGCAGTATTTT	TRBJ2-3	TRBV5-1	-	once
CASSGPGTSGNYEQFF	TGTGCCAGCAGCGGACCCGGGACTAGCGGGAACTATGAGCAGTTCTTC	TRBJ2-1	TRBV9	TRBD2	-
CASSYFNNEQFF	TGTGCCAGCAGTTACTTTAACAATGAGCAGTTCTTC	TRBJ2-1	TRBV6-2/TRBV6-3	-	once
CASSLNGRPGGRYNEQFF	TGTGCCAGCAGCTTAAACGGTCGGCCGGGAGGGCGGTACAATGAGCAGTTCTTC	TRBJ2-1	TRBV7-3	TRBD2	-
CSVEDTQNYGYTF	TGCAGCGTTGAGGACACCCAGAACTATGGCTACACCTTC	TRBJ1-2	TRBV29-1	-	few
CASSGRTGVRRNYGYTF	TGTGCCAGCAGTGGACGGACAGGGGTGAGGAGAAACTATGGCTACACCTTC	TRBJ1-2	TRBV6-1	TRBD1	-
CASRKSSFSGANVLTF	TGTGCCAGCAGGAAATCCAGCTTCTCTGGGGCCAACGTCCTGACTTTC	TRBJ2-6	TRBV12-3/TRBV12-4	-	-
CASSPLRAGYTF	TGTGCCAGCAGTCCTCTCCGGGCTGGCTACACCTTC	TRBJ1-2	TRBV6-2/TRBV6-3	-	-
CASSPRTGSTDTQYF	TGTGCCAGTAGCCCTCGGACGGGTAGCACAGATACGCAGTATTTT	TRBJ2-3	TRBV19	-	few
CSASAGGGEQYF	TGCAGTGCTTCTGCGGGGGGTGGTGAGCAGTACTTC	TRBJ2-7	TRBV20-1	TRBD2	-
CASSLDRRVNTEAFF	TGCGCCAGCAGCTTGGATCGCAGGGTGAACACTGAAGCTTTCTTT	TRBJ1-1	TRBV5-1	-	few
CASSLLRDWEQYF	TGTGCCAGCAGCCTCCTCCGGGATTGGGAGCAGTACTTC	TRBJ2-7	TRBV7-2	-	many
CASSPFGLRSTDTQYF	TGTGCCAGCAGCCCCTTTGGCCTCCGATCCACAGATACGCAGTATTTT	TRBJ2-3	TRBV7-9	-	-
CASRIGQPYTEAFF	TGTGCCAGCAGAATCGGACAGCCCTACACTGAAGCTTTCTTT	TRBJ1-1	TRBV6-2/TRBV6-3	-	many
CASSYSPLGNEQFF	TGTGCCAGCAGTTACTCGCCCCTAGGCAATGAGCAGTTCTTC	TRBJ2-1	TRBV6-2/TRBV6-3	-	-
CSVVGTAETTEAFF	TGCAGCGTTGTTGGGACAGCCGAGACCACTGAAGCTTTCTTT	TRBJ1-1	TRBV29-1	TRBD1	-
CASSINSGVVETQYF	TGTGCCAGTAGTATTAACTCTGGGGTTGTGGAGACCCAGTACTTC	TRBJ2-5	TRBV19	-	-
CASSLATWGTDAQYF	TGTGCCAGCAGCTTAGCTACCTGGGGGACAGATGCGCAGTATTTT	TRBJ2-3	TRBV11-3	TRBD1	-
CASSRDPQETQYF	TGTGCCAGCAGCCGGGACCCCCAGGAGACCCAGTACTTC	TRBJ2-5	TRBV28	-	-
CASSYSPSSSGISYEQYF	TGTGCCAGCAGTTACTCGCCAAGTAGTAGCGGAATCTCCTACGAGCAGTACTTC	TRBJ2-7	TRBV6-2/TRBV6-3	-	many
CASSREAAMASGNTIYF	TGCGCCAGCAGCCGAGAAGCGGCTATGGCCTCTGGAAACACCATATATTTT	TRBJ1-3	TRBV4-3	-	-
CASSLARDSREKLFF	TGCGCCAGCAGCTTGGCCCGGGACTCACGTGAAAAACTGTTTTTT	TRBJ1-4	TRBV5-1	-	few
CASSVAGRANEQFF	TGTGCCAGCAGCGTAGCGGGAAGGGCCAATGAGCAGTTCTTC	TRBJ2-1	TRBV9	-	-
CASSLAASTDTQYF	TGTGCCAGCAGCCTGGCGGCCTCCACAGATACGCAGTATTTT	TRBJ2-3	TRBV7-2	-	many
CASSPPSYNEQFF	TGTGCCAGCAGCCCTCCTAGTTACAATGAGCAGTTCTTC	TRBJ2-1	TRBV7-2	-	many
CASSGGTGKETQYF	TGTGCCAGCAGCGGTGGGACAGGGAAAGAGACCCAGTACTTC	TRBJ2-5	TRBV9	TRBD1	-
CSAREGRGRQFF	TGCAGTGCTAGAGAGGGCAGGGGGAGGCAGTTCTTC	TRBJ2-1	TRBV20-1	TRBD1	few
CASSWTGTRNEQFF	TGTGCCAGCAGTTGGACCGGGACAAGGAATGAGCAGTTCTTC	TRBJ2-1	TRBV28	-	few
CASRVIGSNEQFF	TGTGCCAGTAGGGTGATAGGGTCCAATGAGCAGTTCTTC	TRBJ2-1	TRBV19	-	few